The 16 T cell receptor beta chains reported below all come from one sample, sequenced in a study of CD4 T cells in relation to SARS-CoV-2 and coronaviruses. Their recognized antigens are unknown. Before the COVID-19 pandemic, during about 2010-2019, CD4+ T cells were taken from unexposed donors. CD4+ T cells were isolated from the cells after around 9 days of culture. Sequencing used immunoSEQ multiplex PCR; TCRdb keeps in-frame clones, though not all of them. Of approximately 30,000 clones in the sample, 74% were seen once. Sequenced input: CD4+ T cells from PBMCs, cultured in vitro. Receptor source: a human donor in good health.

This chain links TRBV12-3 or TRBV12-4 with TRBJ1-1; D is ambiguous. The V gene lost 4 bases and the J gene lost 4 bases, with 10 bases spanning the gap. This CDR3 region has 13 residues. CDR3 DNA sequence: TGTGCCAGCAGTTCCCTGGAATCCACTGAAGCTTTCTTT. This encodes CASSSLESTEAFF.

The rearrangement joins TRBV6-2 or TRBV6-3 to TRBJ2-7; the D is unclear. The CDR3 has 14 amino acids. Germline V gene lookup returns CDR1 MNHEY and CDR2 SVGEGT. V was pared by 2 bases and J by 2 bases, with 10 bases between. CDR3 protein: CASSYQGITYEQYF. The CDR3 bases are TGTGCCAGCAGTTACCAAGGGATAACCTACGAGCAGTACTTC.

V usage is TRBV2 and J usage is TRBJ1-1; a possible D gene is TRBD1 (6 bases). Germline V gene lookup returns CDR1 SNHLY and CDR2 FYNNEI. V lost 4 bases, J lost 5 bases, and 14 bases lay in between. This CDR3 comprises 14 residues. The CDR3 spells CASSVRGQGTEAFF. The CDR3 DNA sequence: TGTGCCAGCAGTGTCCGGGGGCAGGGGACTGAAGCTTTCTTT.

This chain uses TRBV18 with TRBJ1-4; 7 bases match TRBD1. V lost 6 bases, J lost 0 bases, and 13 bases stayed unmatched. CDR3 size: 18 residues. Looked up from germline, CDR1 is KGHSH and CDR2 is LQKENI. The CDR3 bases are TGTGCCAGCTCGTCACTTTGGACAGGCTCTACAACTAATGAAAAACTGTTTTTT. The encoded protein is CASSSLWTGSTTNEKLFF.

The V and J genes are TRBV7-2 and TRBJ2-2; 7 bases are shared with TRBD1. The V segment lost 5 bases and the J segment 9 bases; nucleotides outside the gene matches: 6. CDR3 length: 13 amino acids. Germline-derived CDR1 and CDR2 are SGHTA and FQGNSA. CDR3 loop: CASSRGQSWELFF. CDR3 nucleotide sequence: TGTGCCAGCAGCCGGGGACAGTCGTGGGAGCTGTTTTTT.

This rearrangement joins TRBV7-9 to TRBJ2-7; D possibly corresponds to TRBD2 (5 bases). Germline CDR1 is SEHNR and CDR2 is FQNEAQ (reference sequence). Trimming took off 3 bases at V and 4 bases at J, with 10 bases between the two ends. The CDR3 extends over 13 amino acids. The CDR3 DNA follows: TGTGCCAGCAGCTTCGTCTCGGGGTACGAGCAGTACTTC. This translates into CASSFVSGYEQYF.

The rearrangement joins TRBV9 to TRBJ2-3, with D maybe TRBD1 (6 bases). Germline V gene lookup returns CDR1 SGDLS and CDR2 YYNGEE. This CDR3 has 15 residues. Trimming cost V 3 bases and J 1 base, with 12 bases left between them. The CDR3 spells CASSAWDTGTDTQYF. The CDR3 DNA reads TGTGCCAGCAGCGCCTGGGACACGGGCACAGATACGCAGTATTTT.

The V and J genes are TRBV2 and TRBJ2-5; no clear D. CDR1 and CDR2 (germline): SNHLY, FYNNEI. The V and J ends lost 3 bases and 2 bases respectively, with 7 bases between them. The CDR3 covers 13 residues. The DNA of the CDR3 is TGTGCCAGCAGTGAGGGGATGCAAGAGACCCAGTACTTC. It specifies CASSEGMQETQYF.

This clone was picked up a small number of times. The CDR3 is CASSGAGGTDTQYF. The CDR3 region has the DNA TGTGCCAGCAGTGGTGCAGGGGGCACAGATACGCAGTATTTT. V is TRBV6-4 and J is TRBJ2-3; maybe TRBD1 (6 bases). Between the trimmed V and J ends, which lost 4 bases and 1 base, there was a span of 9 bases. The CDR3 extends over 14 amino acids. Germline loops: CDR1 MRHNA, CDR2 SNTAGT.

The chain has TRBV25-1 and TRBJ2-1; TRBD1 matches at 9 bases. J lost 3 bases, V lost 1 base, and 4 bases had no gene match. The CDR3 sequence is 16 residues long. CDR1 and CDR2 (germline): MGHDK, SYGVNS. The CDR3 is CASSEWGQGSYNEQFF. The CDR3 bases are TGTGCCAGCAGTGAATGGGGACAGGGTAGCTACAATGAGCAGTTCTTC.

This chain connects TRBV9 to TRBJ2-5; 11 bases map to TRBD2. This CDR3 is 16 amino acids long. CDR1 is SGDLS, CDR2 YYNGEE, per germline. V lost 3 bases and J lost 5; bases outside the gene matches: 9. The CDR3 is CASSERGTSGGETQYF. The CDR3, as DNA: TGTGCCAGCAGCGAAAGAGGGACTAGCGGTGGGGAGACCCAGTACTTC.

This chain joins TRBV6-6 and TRBJ1-5; 12 nucleotides agree with TRBD1. Germline V gives CDR1 MNHNY, CDR2 SVGAGI (reference sequence). The junction had 11 bases not matched to a gene; V was cut back by 7 bases and J by 7 bases. The CDR3 is 16 amino acids. The CDR3 region is CASTPQGQGAGQPQHF. For the CDR3, the DNA is TGTGCCAGCACCCCCCAGGGACAGGGGGCCGGACAGCCCCAGCATTTT.

The DNA of the CDR3 is TGCGCCAGCAGTTCCGGGACAGGGGGCCTCTGGGAAAAACTGTTTTTT. Protein: CASSSGTGGLWEKLFF. The J gene is TRBJ1-4, the V gene TRBV4-1; 12 nucleotides align to TRBD1. CDR3 length: 16 amino acids. CDR1 is MGHRA and CDR2 is YSYEKL in the germline V gene. J lost 8 bases, V lost 6 bases, and 10 bases had no gene match.

The chain is built from TRBV13 and TRBJ2-6, with D perhaps matching TRBD1 (6 bases). This CDR3 contains 17 residues. V was trimmed by 2 bases and J by 2 bases, leaving 13 bases between them. Germline values: CDR1 PRHDT, CDR2 FYEKMQ (reference sequence). The CDR3 is CASSLRQGKAGANVLTF. The CDR3, as DNA: TGTGCCAGCAGCTTACGGCAGGGGAAAGCTGGGGCCAACGTCCTGACTTTC.

This clone was counted once. The chain uses TRBV5-4 and TRBJ2-1; 10 bases align to TRBD2. The trim removed 2 bases at V and 5 bases at J, leaving 7 bases unmatched. The CDR3 sequence is 16 residues long. Per the germline V gene, CDR1 is SGHNT and CDR2 is YYREEE (reference sequence). The CDR3 nucleotides read TGTGCCAGCAGCTTACCTCCGGGACTAGCGCACAATGAGCAGTTCTTC. It encodes CASSLPPGLAHNEQFF.

J is TRBJ2-7 and V is TRBV11-2; the D is unclear. Between the trimmed V and J ends, which lost 0 bases and 1 base, there was a span of 7 bases. CDR3 length: 14 amino acids. Per germline, CDR1 SGHAT and CDR2 FQNNGV. The CDR3 nucleotides are TGTGCCAGCAGCTTAGATGGCAGATCCTACGAGCAGTACTTC. Translation gives CASSLDGRSYEQYF.